In this sample, the clone carrying this T cell receptor beta chain turned up a few times. This CDR3 comprises 13 residues. V was shortened by 3 bases and J by 8 bases, with 13 bases between the two germline ends. The germline gives CDR1 MNHNS, CDR2 SASEGT. TCR beta cDNA was made from 400 to 600 ng total RNA with a constant-region primer. Amplification in three nested multiplex PCR rounds with slightly modified ARM-PCR gave rise to TCR beta libraries. Both of the initial two PCR rounds ran for roughly 10 cycles and employed TRBV1-TRBV30 forward primers alongside a C-beta reverse primer. One entry per CDR3 protein results from TCRdb running MiXCR on the multiplex PCR reads. The sample yields about 200,000 distinct CDR3 sequences, about 65% seen once. This entry belongs to a study of tumor-infiltrating lymphocytes in primary liver carcinoma. Study summary: Stage T1-T3 N0M0 and a size of roughly 4.2 to 10 cm characterized the tumors. About 3.65 to 7.13 million productive TCRbeta reads were obtained from the samples, with similar numbers across tissue types.

Germline DNA was also extracted, with blood RNA taken from unsorted whole blood. Sampling before surgery obtained roughly 4.1 milliliters of peripheral blood. What was sequenced was peripheral blood. This clonotype was obtained from a woman aged 60-70 years with primary liver carcinoma and hepatitis B virus infection. The chain links TRBV6-1 to TRBJ1-2; D not certain. The CDR3 loop reads CASSESQSGGYTF. In nucleotides, the CDR3 is TGTGCCAGCAGTGAGTCGCAATCCGGGGGCTACACCTTC.